This T cell receptor beta chain stems from a study of regulatory T cells in long-lasting Graves disease. Findings and caveats of the study: Sampling was limited to peripheral blood rather than thyroid tissue. The study found lower TCR diversity in persistent Graves' patients than in newly diagnosed ones.

The V and J ends lost 4 bases and 4 bases respectively, with 11 bases between them. This CDR3 is 12 amino acids long. Germline V gene lookup returns CDR1 DFQATT and CDR2 SNEGSKA (reference sequence). Time point noted: newly diagnosed GD, antithyroid drugs for less than 3 months. PBMCs provided the RNA from which the TCR library was made. Assembly of TCR beta libraries relied on iRepertoire HTBI primers together with Arm-PCR of CDR3 regions. One entry per CDR3 protein results from TCRdb running MiXCR on the multiplex PCR reads. This sample yields around 500,000 distinct CDR3 sequences, of which approximately 13% are seen a single time; 10% belongs to the top ten. With regard to this clonotype: Its antigen remains unknown.

These data were likewise used in another study, on T cells in Graves' hyperthyroidism and ophthalmopathy.

The source was peripheral blood mononuclear cells (PBMCs), collected at new diagnosis, from a patient treated with antithyroid drugs. This receptor was obtained from a man aged 25 to 40 with Graves disease. The V and J genes are TRBV20-1 and TRBJ2-7; no clear D. DNA of the CDR3: TGCAGTGCTATAGTCCTCGGGTACGAGCAGTACTTC. Translation gives CSAIVLGYEQYF.